Here is one T cell receptor (beta chain) with its context. Its antigen is not yet known. Base qualities are missing; no much larger clone stands one base away. A total of roughly 31 patients with locally advanced or metastatic urothelial carcinoma, treated at Memorial Sloan Kettering on a trial protocol, made up the cohort. Peripheral blood mononuclear cells were collected from each patient pretreatment and during treatment, giving between 1 and 8 total time points per patient. The Qiagen DNeasy Blood extraction kit was used to purify genomic DNA from total PBMCs and tumor samples. PBMCs were collected pretreatment and during treatment, and were isolated and stored as previously described. This record belongs to a study of PD-L1 blockade in urothelial cancer (dated by TCRdb to the late 2010s). About the investigation overall: Therapy was started in the mid-2010s for all patients, and atezolizumab 1,200 mg was administered intravenously every 3 weeks. Blood samples yielded a median of around 130,000 T cells and tens of thousands of unique TCRs, with median clonality approximately 0.08. In the same patients, whole exome sequencing and RNA sequencing of pretreatment tumors were performed in addition to TCR sequencing. About 85% of the 29 patients were males with bladder-origin urothelial cancer, and about 65% of the 29 reported a prior smoking history. Around 30 patients had pretreatment blood TCR-seq, approximately 24 had at least one posttreatment blood collection, and approximately 24 had tumor TCR-seq. Durable clinical benefit was achieved by nine patients but not by the remaining 20. Blood samples were analyzed at two time points: 3 weeks after treatment start (second dose) and 6 weeks after treatment start. Progression-free survival longer than 6 months counted as durable clinical benefit, and TCR features were additionally tested against both progression-free and overall survival. Pretreatment tumor samples, along with matched peripheral blood serially collected before and after atezolizumab treatment, were subjected to TCR sequencing. An exploratory multi-omic analysis was conducted of the somatic, immune and clinical correlates of response to PD-L1 blockade with atezolizumab in urothelial cancer. An ECOG performance status of 0 or 1 was recorded for the patients, and 0 to 3 prior chemotherapy regimens had been received by the patients. Paper-wide results and their limitations: Because of the small sample size (n ≈ 27) and the many exploratory analyses performed, the results are intended to be regarded as hypothesis-generating. Improved progression-free and overall survival was associated with having pretreatment peripheral blood TCR clonality below the median. At 3 weeks after the start of treatment, tumor-associated TCR clones in peripheral blood had expanded more in patients with durable benefit (n of about 21, p = 0.022).

Each PCR received spiked-in synthetic TCR analog templates so that absolute template abundance could be estimated from read counts. TCRbeta CDR3 regions were amplified from genomic DNA with bias-controlled V and J gene primers using the immunoSEQ assay. Sequencing of rearranged TCRbeta segments was performed at approximately 20X coverage. Per the original workflow: Clustering was used to correct sequencing errors, and CDR3s were annotated against IMGT so that V, D and J genes could be assigned. Only productive TCRbeta rearrangements were used in downstream analyses, excluding out-of-frame or stop-codon sequences. Clonality was calculated as one minus the Shannon entropy normalized by the log of the number of unique productive sequences. Fisher's exact test with Benjamini-Hochberg correction, at a threshold of adjusted p below 0.01, was used to find clones that differed between time points or between blood and tumor. TCRdb obtained this table from immuneACCESS and retained in-frame rearrangements with V and J assigned. These tables miss some clones; where compared with another copy, unresolved V genes account for less than half of the shortfall, and the remainder is unexplained. The V and J calls and clone size come from that table; D and trimming were worked out from the DNA. The sample has about 52,000 clones on record, over 75% of them singletons. Of the sample, about 6% is held by the ten largest clones.

V is cut by 4 bases and J by 5 bases, and the space between the germline ends is 15 bases. The CDR1 and CDR2 encoded by the germline V gene are KGHSH and LQKENI. Taken from cysteine to phenylalanine, the CDR3 has 14 residues. Of the read, only the CDR3 DNA is kept; its 42 bases are in frame from base 1. Sequencing used PBMCs, obtained around atezolizumab (anti-PD-L1) treatment. The chain joins TRBV18 to TRBJ2-7; matching of 6 bases hints at TRBD1 as the D gene. This sequence originates from a middle-aged man with urothelial cancer. The DNA sequence reads TGTGCCAGCTCACTTTACAGGGCCAGGGACGAGCAGTACTTC. Translated, this gives CASSLYRARDEQYF.